This T cell receptor (beta chain) is from a study of Graves' ophthalmopathy and Graves' hyperthyroidism. Trimming stripped 3 bases from V and 1 base from J, with 16 bases between. CDR3 length: 15 amino acids. Per germline, CDR1 DFQATT and CDR2 SNEGSKA (reference sequence). This clonotype was detected many times. Amplification of TCR beta CDR3 regions used RNA transcripts. Second-round multiplex PCR came after a first-round RT-PCR that employed HTBI primers. One entry per CDR3 protein results from TCRdb running MiXCR on the multiplex PCR reads. This table has over a million distinct CDR3 sequences, less than 45% appearing once.

The clonotype originates from an adult man with Graves' hyperthyroidism. Source material: peripheral blood or thyroid tissue (not recorded which). The genes are TRBV20-1 and TRBJ2-7, with D possibly being TRBD1 (6 bases). CDR3 nucleotides: TGCAGTGCTAGTTTATCCCCGACAGGATCCTACGAGCAGTACTTC. Its protein product is CSASLSPTGSYEQYF.